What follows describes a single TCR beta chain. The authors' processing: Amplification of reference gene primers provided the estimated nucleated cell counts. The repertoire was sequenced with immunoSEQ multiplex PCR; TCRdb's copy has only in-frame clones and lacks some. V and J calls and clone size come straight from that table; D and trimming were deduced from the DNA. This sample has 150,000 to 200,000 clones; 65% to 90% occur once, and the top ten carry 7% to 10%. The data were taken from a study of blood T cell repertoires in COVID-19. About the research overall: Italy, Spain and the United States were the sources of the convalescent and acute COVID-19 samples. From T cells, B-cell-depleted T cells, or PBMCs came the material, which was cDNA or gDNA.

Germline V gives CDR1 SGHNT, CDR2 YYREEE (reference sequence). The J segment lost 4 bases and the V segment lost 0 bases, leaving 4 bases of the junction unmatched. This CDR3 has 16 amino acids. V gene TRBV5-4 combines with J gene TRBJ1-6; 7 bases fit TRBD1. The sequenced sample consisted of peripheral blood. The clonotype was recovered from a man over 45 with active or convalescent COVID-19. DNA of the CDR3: TGTGCCAGCAGCTTGGGACAGGGAGTATATAATTCACCCCTCCACTTT. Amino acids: CASSLGQGVYNSPLHF. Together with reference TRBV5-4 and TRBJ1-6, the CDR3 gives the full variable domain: ETGVTQSPTHLIKTRGQQVTLRCSSQSGHNTVSWYQQALGQGPQFIFQYYREEENGRGNFPPRFSGLQFPNYSSELNVNALELDDSALYLCASSLGQGVYNSPLHFGNGTRLTVT.